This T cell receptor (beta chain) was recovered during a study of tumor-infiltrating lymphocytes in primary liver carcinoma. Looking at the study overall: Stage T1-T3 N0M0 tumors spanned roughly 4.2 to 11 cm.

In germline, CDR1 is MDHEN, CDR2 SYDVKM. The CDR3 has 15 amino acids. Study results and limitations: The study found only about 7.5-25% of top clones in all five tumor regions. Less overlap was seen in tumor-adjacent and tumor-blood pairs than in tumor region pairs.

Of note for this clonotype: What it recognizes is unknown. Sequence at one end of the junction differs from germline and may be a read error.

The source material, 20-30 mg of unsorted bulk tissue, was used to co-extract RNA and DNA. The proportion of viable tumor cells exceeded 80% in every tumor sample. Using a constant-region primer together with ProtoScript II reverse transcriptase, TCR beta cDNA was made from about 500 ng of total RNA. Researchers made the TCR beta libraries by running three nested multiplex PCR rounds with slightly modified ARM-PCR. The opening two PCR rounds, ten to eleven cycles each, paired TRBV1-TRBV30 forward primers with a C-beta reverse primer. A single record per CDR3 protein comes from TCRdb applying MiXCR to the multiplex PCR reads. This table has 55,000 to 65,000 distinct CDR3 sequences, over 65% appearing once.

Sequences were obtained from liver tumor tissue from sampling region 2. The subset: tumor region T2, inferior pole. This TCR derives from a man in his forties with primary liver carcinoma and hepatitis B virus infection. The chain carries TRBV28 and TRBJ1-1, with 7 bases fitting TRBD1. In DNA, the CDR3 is TGTGCCAGCAGTTTACCGGGACAGATGAAGACTGAAGCTTTCTTT. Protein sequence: CASSLPGQMKTEAFF.